The sequence of this TCR beta chain was determined in a study of blood T cells in healthy people across ages. Study as a whole: Using template switching, researchers captured about one barcoded beta molecule for each two T cells.

Germline CDR1 reads SGDLS; CDR2 reads YYNGEE. V lost 3 bases to trimming and J lost 5 bases; unmatched junction nucleotides: 4. This CDR3 contains 14 residues. Using a J-beta primer mix together with a sample-barcoded 5' primer, a second PCR was run for about 6 to 11 cycles. Each of the cDNA molecules was tagged by a template-switch adaptor with 12 random nucleotides. One entry per CDR3 protein results from TCRdb running MiXCR on the 5' RACE reads. The table includes just under 900,000 distinct CDR3 sequences, about 30% detected once. Each donor supplied around 9.9 milliliters of peripheral blood. The source of this sequence is an elderly woman in good health. What was sequenced was blood. The rearrangement uses TRBV9 and TRBJ2-5; 10 bases fit TRBD1. CDR3 nucleotide sequence: TGTGCCAGCAGCGGGACAGGGGGAAAGGAGACCCAGTACTTC. Amino acids: CASSGTGGKETQYF.